Given below is one T cell receptor beta chain in context. The sample belongs to a study of blood T cell repertoires in COVID-19. Study-level information: T cells, B-cell-depleted T cells, or PBMCs provided the cDNA or gDNA that served as material.

The repertoire was sequenced with immunoSEQ multiplex PCR; TCRdb's copy has only in-frame clones and lacks some. Found here are a few hundred thousand clones, 75% to 90% of them singletons; the top ten hold over 4.5%. The V end was cut by 4 bases, the J end by 6 bases, with 13 bases between. Germline values: CDR1 SGHRS, CDR2 YFSETQ. CDR3 size: 13 residues. Before being deemed recovered, Cohort 3 donors had two negative PCRs, clearance, or symptom resolution. The source is a woman between 50 and 59 years old who had recovered from COVID-19. Sequenced: PBMCs or T cells enriched from blood (not recorded which). V gene TRBV5-1 combines with J gene TRBJ1-2; D is possibly TRBD1 (6 bases). The CDR3 region has the DNA TGCGCCAGCAGCCTAAACAGGGACGATGGCTACACCTTC. Residues: CASSLNRDDGYTF. The full variable domain, with the rest looked up from reference TRBV5-1 and TRBJ1-2, is KAGVTQTPRYLIKTRGQQVTLSCSPISGHRSVSWYQQTPGQGLQFLFEYFSETQRNKGNFPGRFSGRQFSNSRSEMNVSTLELGDSALYLCASSLNRDDGYTFGSGTRLTVV.